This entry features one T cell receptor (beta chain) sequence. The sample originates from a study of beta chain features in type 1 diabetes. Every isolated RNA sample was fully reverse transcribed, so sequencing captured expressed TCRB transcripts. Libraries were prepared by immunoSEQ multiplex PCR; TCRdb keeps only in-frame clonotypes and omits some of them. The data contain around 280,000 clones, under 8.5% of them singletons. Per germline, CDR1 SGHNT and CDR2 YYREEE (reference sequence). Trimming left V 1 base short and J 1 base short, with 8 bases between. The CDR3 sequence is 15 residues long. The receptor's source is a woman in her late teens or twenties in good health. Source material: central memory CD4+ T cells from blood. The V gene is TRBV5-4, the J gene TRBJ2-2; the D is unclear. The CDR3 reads CASSLSPGNTGELFF. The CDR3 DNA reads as TGTGCCAGCAGCTTGAGCCCAGGGAACACCGGGGAGCTGTTTTTT.